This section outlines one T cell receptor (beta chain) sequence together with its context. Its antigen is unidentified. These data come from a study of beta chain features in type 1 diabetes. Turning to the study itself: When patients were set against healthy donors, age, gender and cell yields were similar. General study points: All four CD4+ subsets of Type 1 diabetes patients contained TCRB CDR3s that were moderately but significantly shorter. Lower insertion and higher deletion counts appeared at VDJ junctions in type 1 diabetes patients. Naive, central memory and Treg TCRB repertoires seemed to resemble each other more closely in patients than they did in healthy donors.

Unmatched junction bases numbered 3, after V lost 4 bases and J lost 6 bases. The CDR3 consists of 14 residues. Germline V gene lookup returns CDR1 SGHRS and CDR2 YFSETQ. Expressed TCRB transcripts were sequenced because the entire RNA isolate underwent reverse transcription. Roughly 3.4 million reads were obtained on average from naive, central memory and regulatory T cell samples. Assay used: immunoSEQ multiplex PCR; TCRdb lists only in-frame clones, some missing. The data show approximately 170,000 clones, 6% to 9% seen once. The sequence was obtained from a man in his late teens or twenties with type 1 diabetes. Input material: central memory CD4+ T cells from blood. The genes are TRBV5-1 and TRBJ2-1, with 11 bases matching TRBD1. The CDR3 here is CASSTGQGVNEQFF. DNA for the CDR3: TGCGCCAGCAGCACGGGACAGGGGGTCAATGAGCAGTTCTTC.